These 8 T cell receptor beta chains were all obtained from the same sample, sequenced in a study of blood T cell repertoires in COVID-19. Sequenced by immunoSEQ multiplex PCR; TCRdb stores in-frame clones only, minus some. The repertoire holds under 150,000 clones, with about 86% as singletons. The sample was peripheral blood. The receptors come from a man older than 75 with active or convalescent COVID-19.

The chain recombines TRBV9 with TRBJ1-2; 7 positions agree with TRBD1. V dropped 0 bases and J dropped 3; count of bases not matched to a gene: 11. CDR3 length: 17 amino acids. Germline-derived CDR1 and CDR2 are SGDLS and YYNGEE. In DNA, the CDR3 is TGTGCCAGCAGCGTAGACCCCCCCGGCAGGGGGTACTATGGCTACACCTTC. It translates to CASSVDPPGRGYYGYTF.

CDR3 bases: TGTGCCAGCAGCCCCTTCAGGATTGATAATTCACCCCTCCACTTT. It yields the protein CASSPFRIDNSPLHF. This chain uses TRBV7-9 with TRBJ1-6; no definite D call. The germline V gene has CDR1 SEHNR and CDR2 FQNEAQ (reference sequence). V shed 5 bases and J shed 5 bases, with 13 bases lying between them. The CDR3 is made up of 15 amino acids.

V and J are TRBV5-1 and TRBJ1-4, with D unclear. The germline V gene encodes CDR1 SGHRS and CDR2 YFSETQ. The CDR3 length is 14 residues. The V and J ends lost 0 bases and 2 bases respectively, with 5 bases between them. Written as DNA, the CDR3 is TGCGCCAGCAGCTTGGGCAGGACTAATGAAAAACTGTTTTTT. It specifies CASSLGRTNEKLFF.

V usage is TRBV27 and J usage is TRBJ2-4; perhaps TRBD1 as D (6 bases). Trimming took 2 bases from V and 9 from J, leaving 11 bases between them. The CDR3 length is 13 residues. From germline, CDR1 is MNHEY and CDR2 SMNVEV (reference sequence). This CDR3 reads CASSLTGSTIQYF. In DNA, the CDR3 is TGTGCCAGCAGTTTAACAGGGAGTACCATTCAGTACTTC.

The chain joins TRBV30 to TRBJ1-2; D not resolved. With 0 bases removed from V and 0 bases from J, the gap between germline ends came to 8 bases. Per germline, CDR1 GTSNPN and CDR2 SVGIG (reference sequence). This CDR3 is built from 14 residues. The CDR3 protein is CAWSVTPSNYGYTF. Written as DNA, the CDR3 is TGTGCCTGGAGTGTCACACCCTCTAACTATGGCTACACCTTC.

The chain links TRBV6-2 or TRBV6-3 to TRBJ1-2; 10 nucleotides agree with TRBD1. Per the germline V gene, CDR1 is MNHEY and CDR2 is SVGEGT. The CDR3 length is 15 residues. After removal of 6 bases from V and 3 bases from J, the junction contained 7 bases not matched to a gene. The CDR3 is CASSPEGTGDYGYTF. DNA of the CDR3: TGTGCCAGCAGCCCTGAAGGGACAGGGGACTATGGCTACACCTTC.

This chain uses TRBV7-2 with TRBJ2-3; the D is unclear. Deletions cut 5 bases from V and 3 bases from J, with 6 bases between. This CDR3 has 12 amino acids. CDR1 and CDR2 from the germline V gene are SGHTA and FQGNSA. CDR3 DNA: TGTGCCAGCAGCCAAATGACAGATACGCAGTATTTT. Its protein is CASSQMTDTQYF.

The chain uses TRBV15 and TRBJ1-5, with D possibly matching TRBD1 (6 bases). The CDR3 covers 17 residues. Germline V lookup: CDR1 LNHNV, CDR2 YYDKDF (reference sequence). V was clipped by 0 bases and J by 0 bases, with 12 bases between them. The CDR3 protein is CATSRDNRAYSNQPQHF. DNA for the CDR3: TGTGCCACCAGCAGAGATAACAGGGCGTATAGCAATCAGCCCCAGCATTTT.